The rows below give T cell receptor beta chains drawn from one sample of a study of T cells in Graves' hyperthyroidism and ophthalmopathy. A single record per CDR3 protein comes from TCRdb applying MiXCR to the multiplex PCR reads. The table shows under 450,000 distinct CDR3 sequences, with 15% to 18% occurring only once. Sample: blood. These receptor sequences come from a woman under 30 with Graves' hyperthyroidism. Each CDR3 is given with its conserved first and last residue. The order of the fields is CDR3 length, J gene, V gene, CDR3 protein.

>17|TRBJ1-1|TRBV15
CATSREIWGFENTEAFF
>15|TRBJ2-7|TRBV20-1
CSARRLAGSSYEQYF
>17|TRBJ1-5|TRBV28
CASSSTRTGFEDQPQHF
>13|TRBJ2-3|TRBV4-1
CASSQAITDTQYF
>18|TRBJ2-4|TRBV10-3
CAISASSGTSPKSHIQYF
>16|TRBJ2-2|TRBV6-1
CASSSLPGAFIGELFF
>15|TRBJ2-7|TRBV7-9
CASSSRDSLPYEQYF
>14|TRBJ2-4|TRBV7-9
CASSPGLDAPTRYF
>11|TRBJ2-7|TRBV5-8
CASRLGYEQYF
>15|TRBJ2-3|TRBV2
CASSEGAGGGDTQYF
>15|TRBJ1-2|TRBV28
CASSPGQGVNYGYTF
>18|TRBJ2-3|TRBV20-1
CSATNPISSGRARDTQYF
>14|TRBJ2-7|TRBV18
CASSLKDNSYEQYF
>17|TRBJ2-3|TRBV7-8
CASSLGGQLLSTDTQYF
>16|TRBJ1-1|TRBV18
CASSPRQGGRGTEAFF
>14|TRBJ2-7|TRBV24-1
CATSDSRSSYEQYF
>15|TRBJ2-1|TRBV19
CASSIGRGGRNEQFF
>12|TRBJ2-3|TRBV6-1
CASSEVWMTQYF
>17|TRBJ2-1|TRBV19
CASSIMVGQGSYNEQFF
>14|TRBJ2-4|TRBV5-4
CASSFENGKNIQYF
>15|TRBJ1-2|TRBV11-2
CASRLRTRVYYGYTF